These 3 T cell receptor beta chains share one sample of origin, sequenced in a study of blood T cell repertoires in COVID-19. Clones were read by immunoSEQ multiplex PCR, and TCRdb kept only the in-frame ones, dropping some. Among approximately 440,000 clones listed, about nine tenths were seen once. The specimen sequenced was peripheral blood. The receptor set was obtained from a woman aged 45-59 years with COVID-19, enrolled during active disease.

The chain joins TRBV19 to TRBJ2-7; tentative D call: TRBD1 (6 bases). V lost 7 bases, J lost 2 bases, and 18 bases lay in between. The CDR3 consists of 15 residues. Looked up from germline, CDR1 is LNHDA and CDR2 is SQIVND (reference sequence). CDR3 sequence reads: CASTYAGDRPYEQYF. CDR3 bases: TGTGCCAGTACCTATGCTGGTGACAGGCCCTACGAGCAGTACTTC. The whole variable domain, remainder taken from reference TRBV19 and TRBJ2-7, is DGGITQSPKYLFRKEGQNVTLSCEQNLNHDAMYWYRQDPGQGLRLIYYSQIVNDFQKGDIAEGYSVSREKKESFPLTVTSAQKNPTAFYLCASTYAGDRPYEQYFGPGTRLTVT.

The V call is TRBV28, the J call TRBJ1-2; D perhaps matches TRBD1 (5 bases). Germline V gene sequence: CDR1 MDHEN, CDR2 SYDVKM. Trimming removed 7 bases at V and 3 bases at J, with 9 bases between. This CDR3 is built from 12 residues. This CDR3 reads CASKGHDYGYTF. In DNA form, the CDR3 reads TGTGCCAGCAAAGGACACGACTATGGCTACACCTTC.

The DNA for the CDR3 is TGTGCCAGCAGCTCCCTCAGCGGGGGGTCCTACAATGAGCAGTTCTTC. Encoded protein: CASSSLSGGSYNEQFF. The chain employs TRBV9 and TRBJ2-1; 9 nucleotides match TRBD2. After removal of 4 bases from V and 1 base from J, the junction contained 6 bases not matched to a gene. The CDR3 is 16 residues long. Germline CDR1 and CDR2: SGDLS and YYNGEE.